The T cell receptor (beta chain) under discussion was sequenced for a study of blood T cell repertoires in COVID-19. For the study at large: Acute and convalescent COVID-19 specimens originated in the United States, Italy and Spain. T cells, B-cell-depleted T cells, or PBMCs supplied cDNA or gDNA.

In the original processing: Nucleated cell number was recorded as an estimate derived from reference gene primer amplification. Produced via immunoSEQ multiplex PCR; TCRdb's table is partial and in-frame only. V, J and clone size are taken as reported in that table, and D and trimming were inferred from the DNA itself. Among about 210,000 clones listed, about 90% were seen once. Germline lookup yields CDR1 KGHDR and CDR2 SFDVKD. This CDR3 has 15 residues. Trimming removed 5 bases from V and 1 base from J, with 8 bases in between. What was sequenced was peripheral blood. V usage is TRBV24-1 and J usage is TRBJ2-6; perhaps TRBD1 as D (5 bases). The receptor was derived from a man aged 25-40 years with acute or convalescent COVID-19. The CDR3 DNA is TGTGCCACCAGTGGGAAGGGGTCTGGGGCCAACGTCCTGACTTTC. Translated, it gives CATSGKGSGANVLTF.